This T cell receptor beta chain derives from a study of T cell changes during pregnancy in multiple sclerosis. Assay: immunoSEQ multiplex PCR; the TCRdb copy retains only in-frame clones and omits some. The data hold 15,000 to 20,000 clones, with 70% to 90% observed a single time. The CDR3 is 17 residues long. The chain has TRBV12-2 and TRBJ2-4; TRBD2, as called in the table, went unchecked against the DNA. TRBV12-2 has pseudogene status. This receptor was obtained from a female donor with multiple sclerosis, enrolled in a pregnancy study. The sequenced sample was CD8+ T cells from peripheral blood mononuclear cells, obtained after pregnancy. The CDR3 region is CASGLGSGRALGNIQYF. The CDR3, as DNA: TGTGCAAGCGGCTTGGGTAGCGGGAGGGCCCTCGGGAACATTCAGTACTTC.